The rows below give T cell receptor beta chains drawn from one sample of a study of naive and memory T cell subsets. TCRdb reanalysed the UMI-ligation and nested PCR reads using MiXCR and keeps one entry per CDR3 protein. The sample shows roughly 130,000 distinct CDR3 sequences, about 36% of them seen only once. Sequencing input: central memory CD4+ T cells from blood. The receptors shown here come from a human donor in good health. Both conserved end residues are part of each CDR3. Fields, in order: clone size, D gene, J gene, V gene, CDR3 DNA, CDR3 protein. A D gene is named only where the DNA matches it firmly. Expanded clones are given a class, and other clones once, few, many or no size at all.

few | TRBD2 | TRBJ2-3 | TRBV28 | TGTGCCAGCAGTTTATCAGGGACTAGGGATACGCAGTATTTT | CASSLSGTRDTQYF
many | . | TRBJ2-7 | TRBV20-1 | TGCAGTGCCCGACCACTTTTTGGGGGAGCATCCGTCGAGCAGTACTTC | CSARPLFGGASVEQYF
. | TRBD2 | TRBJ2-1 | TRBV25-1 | TGTGCCAGCAGTGGAATGGGGACTAGCGGGAGGTACAATGAGCAGTTCTTC | CASSGMGTSGRYNEQFF
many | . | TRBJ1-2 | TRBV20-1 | TGCAGTGCTAGGACAGCAATATATGGCTACACCTTC | CSARTAIYGYTF
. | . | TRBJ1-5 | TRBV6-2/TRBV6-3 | TGTGCCAGCAGTTACTCGATTGTCTCGGGGGCTGGAGATCAGCCCCAGCATTTT | CASSYSIVSGAGDQPQHF
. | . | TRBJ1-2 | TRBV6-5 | TGTGCCAGCAGTGCTTTGGGAGGGTCCTATGGCTACACCTTC | CASSALGGSYGYTF
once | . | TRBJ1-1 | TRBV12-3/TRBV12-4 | TGTGCCAGCAGTCGGGGTCGCACTGAAGCTTTCTTT | CASSRGRTEAFF
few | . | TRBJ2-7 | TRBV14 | TGTGCCAGCAGCCAAGAAGCAGGGAGGGAGCAGTACTTC | CASSQEAGREQYF
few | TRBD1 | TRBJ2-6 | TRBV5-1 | TGCGCCAGCAGCCTACGACAGGGGGTGGAAGGGGCCAACGTCCTGACTTTC | CASSLRQGVEGANVLTF
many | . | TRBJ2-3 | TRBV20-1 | TGCAGTGCTCCCCCGGCGACAGCCAGCACAGATACGCAGTATTTT | CSAPPATASTDTQYF
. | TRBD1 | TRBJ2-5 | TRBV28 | TGTGCCAGCAGTGCCCACGGGACAGGCCGAGAGACCCAGTACTTC | CASSAHGTGRETQYF
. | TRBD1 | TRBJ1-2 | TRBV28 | TGTGCCAGCAGCCCGCCGGGACAGAACTATGGCTACACCTTC | CASSPPGQNYGYTF
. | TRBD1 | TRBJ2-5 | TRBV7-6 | TGTGCCAGCAGCATAAACTCAGGGGGCTTAGAGACCCAGTACTTC | CASSINSGGLETQYF
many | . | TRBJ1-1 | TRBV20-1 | TGCAGTGCTTCAGGGTTCGGCGTTTGGTCGGGCACTGAAGCTTTCTTT | CSASGFGVWSGTEAFF
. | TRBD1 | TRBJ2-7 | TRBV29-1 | TGCAGCGTTGAGACAGGGGGCGAGCAGTACTTC | CSVETGGEQYF
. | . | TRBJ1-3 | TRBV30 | TGTGCCTGGAGTGTATGGGCGGATGGAAACACCATATATTTT | CAWSVWADGNTIYF
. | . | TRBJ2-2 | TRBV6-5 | TGTGCCAGCAGTTATTCTCGCCAGGGAATGGGGGAGCTGTTTTTT | CASSYSRQGMGELFF
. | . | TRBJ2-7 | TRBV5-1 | TGCGCCAGCAGCTTGGTCGACGAGCAGTACTTC | CASSLVDEQYF
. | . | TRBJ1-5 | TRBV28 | TGTGCCCACAATTGGGGGACTAGCAATCAGCCCCAGCATTTT | CAHNWGTSNQPQHF
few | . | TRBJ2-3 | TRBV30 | TGTGCCTGGAGTGTAGCAGGACTTAACACAGATACGCAGTATTTT | CAWSVAGLNTDTQYF
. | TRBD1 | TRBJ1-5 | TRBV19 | TGTGCCAGTAGAACAGGGGGGGATCAGCCCCAGCATTTT | CASRTGGDQPQHF
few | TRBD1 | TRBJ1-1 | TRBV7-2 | TGTGCCAGCAGCTTACAGGGGGCGATGAACACTGAAGCTTTCTTT | CASSLQGAMNTEAFF
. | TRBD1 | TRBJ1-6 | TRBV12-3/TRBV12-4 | TGTGCCAGCAGTTTGACAGGGGGTAATTCACCCCTCCACTTT | CASSLTGGNSPLHF
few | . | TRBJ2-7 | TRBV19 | TGTGCCAGTCGGCAGACATGGCGGAACGAGCAGTACTTC | CASRQTWRNEQYF
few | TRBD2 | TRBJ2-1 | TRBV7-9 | TGTGCCAGCAGCCCCCTGGGGAGGGCCTACAATGAGCAGTTCTTC | CASSPLGRAYNEQFF
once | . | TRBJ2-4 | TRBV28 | TGTGCCAGCAGTTTAAACGGCCTCGGAAAAAAAAACATTCAGTACTTC | CASSLNGLGKKNIQYF
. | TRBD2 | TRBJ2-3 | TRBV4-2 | TGTGCCAGCAGCCAAGCGGGTAGCGGGAGGAGCGATACGCAGTATTTT | CASSQAGSGRSDTQYF
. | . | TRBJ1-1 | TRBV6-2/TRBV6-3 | TGTGCCAGCAGTAACGGACAGAGAAACATGGGCACTGAAGCTTTCTTT | CASSNGQRNMGTEAFF
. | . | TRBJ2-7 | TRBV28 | TGTGCCAGCAGGCGAAGTACCTACGAGCAGTACTTC | CASRRSTYEQYF
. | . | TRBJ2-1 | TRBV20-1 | TGCAGTGCTAGCGGGGGAAATGAGCAGTTCTTC | CSASGGNEQFF
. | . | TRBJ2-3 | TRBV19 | TGTGCCAGTAGTATAACAGGCAGGATCCAGTATTTT | CASSITGRIQYF
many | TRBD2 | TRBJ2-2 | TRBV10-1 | TGCGCCAGCAGTGAGGGACTAGCTGACACCGGGGAGCTGTTTTTT | CASSEGLADTGELFF
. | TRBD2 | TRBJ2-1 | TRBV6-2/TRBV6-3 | TGTGCCAGCATCACGGGGGCGGGAGGCCGCAGGGAGCAGTTCTTC | CASITGAGGRREQFF
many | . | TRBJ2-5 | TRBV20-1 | TGCAGTGCTAGTTATGGGGATGTAGAGACCCAGTACTTC | CSASYGDVETQYF
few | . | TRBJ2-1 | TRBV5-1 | TGCGCCAGCAGCTTTGACAGGGGGCCAGGACTAGCGGCGAGCTCCTACAATGAGCAGTTCTTC | CASSFDRGPGLAASSYNEQFF
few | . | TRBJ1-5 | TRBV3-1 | TGTGCCAGCAGCCAAGGTCAGGGGAAGGGGCCCCAGCATTTT | CASSQGQGKGPQHF
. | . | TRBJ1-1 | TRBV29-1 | TGCAGCGTCGCGGTGGGGGACACTGAAGCTTTCTTT | CSVAVGDTEAFF
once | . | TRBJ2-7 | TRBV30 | TGTGCCTGGAGTGTTCAAACACCTCCCTACGAGCAGTACTTC | CAWSVQTPPYEQYF
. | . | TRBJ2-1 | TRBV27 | TGTGCCAGCAGTTTAAGGTCTGGCAGGCCATCTGGGGGCGTTTACAATGAGCAGTTCTTC | CASSLRSGRPSGGVYNEQFF
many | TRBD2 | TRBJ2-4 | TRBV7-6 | TGTGCCAGCAGCCAATTGGGACTAGCGGGAGCTACGCGAGGCATTCAGTACTTC | CASSQLGLAGATRGIQYF
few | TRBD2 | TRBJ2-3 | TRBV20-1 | TGCAGTGCTCCACCAGCGCCGGGACTAGCATACACAGATACGCAGTATTTT | CSAPPAPGLAYTDTQYF
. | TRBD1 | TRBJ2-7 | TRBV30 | TGTGCCTGGAGTGATGGCCTCCGCAGGGGGTACGAGCAGTACTTC | CAWSDGLRRGYEQYF
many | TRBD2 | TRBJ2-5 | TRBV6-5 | TGTGCCAGCAGTTACGCGGCTTCCGCGGGAGTAGAGACCCAGTACTTC | CASSYAASAGVETQYF